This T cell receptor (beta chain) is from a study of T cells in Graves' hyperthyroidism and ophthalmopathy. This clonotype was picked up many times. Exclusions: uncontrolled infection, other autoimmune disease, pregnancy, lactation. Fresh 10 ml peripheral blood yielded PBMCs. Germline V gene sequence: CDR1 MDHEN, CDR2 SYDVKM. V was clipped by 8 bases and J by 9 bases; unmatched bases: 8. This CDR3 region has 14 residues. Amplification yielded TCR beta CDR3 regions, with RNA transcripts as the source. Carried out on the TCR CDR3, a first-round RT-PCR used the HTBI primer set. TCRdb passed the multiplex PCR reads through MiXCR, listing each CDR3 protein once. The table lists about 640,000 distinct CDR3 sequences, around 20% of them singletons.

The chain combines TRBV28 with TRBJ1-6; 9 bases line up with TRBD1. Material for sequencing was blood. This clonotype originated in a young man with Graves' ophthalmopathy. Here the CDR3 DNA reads TGTGCCAGCGTTAAAGGACAGGGGATTTCACCCCTCCACTTT. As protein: CASVKGQGISPLHF.